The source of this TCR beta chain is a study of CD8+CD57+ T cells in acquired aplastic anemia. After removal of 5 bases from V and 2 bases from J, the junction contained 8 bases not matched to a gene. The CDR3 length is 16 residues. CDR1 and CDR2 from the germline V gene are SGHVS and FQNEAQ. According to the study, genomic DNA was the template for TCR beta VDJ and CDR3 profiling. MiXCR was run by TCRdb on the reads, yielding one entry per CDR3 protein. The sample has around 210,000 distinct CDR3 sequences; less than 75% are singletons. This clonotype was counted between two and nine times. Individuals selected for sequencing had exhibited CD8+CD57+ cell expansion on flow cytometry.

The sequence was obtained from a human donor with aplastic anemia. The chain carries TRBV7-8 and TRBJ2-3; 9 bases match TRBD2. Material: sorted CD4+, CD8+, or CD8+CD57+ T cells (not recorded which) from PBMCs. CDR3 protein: CASSLRLADTTDTQYF. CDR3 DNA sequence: TGTGCCAGCAGCCTCCGACTAGCGGACACCACAGATACGCAGTATTTT.